These 24 T cell receptor beta chains originate from one sample sequenced in a study of radiotherapy plus CTLA-4 blockade in lung cancer. Measured with immunoSEQ multiplex PCR; TCRdb has only the in-frame clones, and not every one. The sample lists roughly 50,000 clones; 75% to 90% were seen once. Source: peripheral blood, taken from a patient treated with radiotherapy plus ipilimumab. These receptors all stem from a human donor with non-small cell lung cancer that progressed on radiotherapy plus ipilimumab. Some clones in this sample may be carry-over from other donors' samples.

J is TRBJ2-3 and V is TRBV27; 13 bases line up with TRBD2. CDR1 and CDR2 from the germline V gene are MNHEY and SMNVEV (reference sequence). V was clipped by 8 bases and J by 3 bases; unmatched bases: 5. The CDR3 sequence is 15 residues long. CDR3 in DNA: TGTGCCAGCTTCGGACTAGCGGGAGCGACAGATACGCAGTATTTT. It translates to CASFGLAGATDTQYF.

This chain links TRBV21-1 with TRBJ2-3; the table's D call, TRBD2, was not checked against the DNA. TRBV21-1 is annotated as a pseudogene. The CDR3 spans 17 residues. CDR3: CASSKRSGRTSTDTQYF. CDR3 sequence (DNA): TGTGCCAGCAGCAAGCGAAGCGGACGGACCAGCACAGATACGCAGTATTTT.

This chain joins TRBV27 and TRBJ2-1; 9 bases line up with TRBD1. The ends lost 6 bases at V and 6 bases at J; junction bases unmatched: 3. Looked up from germline, CDR1 is MNHEY and CDR2 is SMNVEV (reference sequence). This CDR3 is 13 amino acids long. CDR3 nucleotide sequence: TGTGCCAGCAGCCTGGACAGGGGCAATGAGCAGTTCTTC. Its translation is CASSLDRGNEQFF.

The chain couples TRBV28 to TRBJ1-3; D uncertain. Between the trimmed V and J ends, which lost 1 base and 0 bases, there was a span of 4 bases. The CDR3 covers 14 residues. The germline gives CDR1 MDHEN, CDR2 SYDVKM. CDR3 loop: CASSLYSSGNTIYF. The CDR3 DNA follows: TGTGCCAGCAGTTTATATAGCTCTGGAAACACCATATATTTT.

The chain is built from TRBV14 and TRBJ1-1; D ambiguous. CDR1 SGHDN and CDR2 FVKESK come from the germline V gene. The V and J ends lost 1 base and 2 bases respectively, with 8 bases between them. The CDR3 sequence is 14 residues long. The DNA for the CDR3 is TGTGCCAGCAGCCAAGCGGGTGGAAACACTGAAGCTTTCTTT. This translates into CASSQAGGNTEAFF.

This chain connects TRBV7-9 to TRBJ2-3, with 10 bases fitting TRBD2. This CDR3 is 18 amino acids long. The germline gives CDR1 SEHNR, CDR2 FQNEAQ (reference sequence). With V trimmed by 0 bases and J by 3 bases, 9 bases remained unmatched. CDR3: CASSLASLAGVGTDTQYF. CDR3 DNA sequence: TGTGCCAGCAGCTTAGCGTCCCTAGCGGGAGTTGGGACAGATACGCAGTATTTT.

This sequence joins TRBV19 and TRBJ2-5; 9 bases agree with TRBD2. In germline, CDR1 is LNHDA, CDR2 SQIVND (reference sequence). This CDR3 has 15 amino acids. Losses at the gene ends were 7 bases for V and 5 bases for J; bases not matched to a gene: 11. The CDR3 loop reads CASKIQAGGTETQYF. CDR3 DNA sequence: TGTGCCAGTAAAATACAAGCGGGGGGCACGGAGACCCAGTACTTC.

The gene calls are TRBV10-3 and TRBJ1-4, with D perhaps matching TRBD1 (5 bases). This CDR3 contains 13 residues. V lost 10 bases and J lost 4, with 13 bases in between. Per germline, CDR1 ENHRY and CDR2 SYGVKD. Here the CDR3 DNA reads TGTGCCACGTCAGGGTCCCTTAATGAAAAACTGTTTTTT. Amino acids: CATSGSLNEKLFF.

V gene TRBV7-3 combines with J gene TRBJ1-1, with a tentative D call TRBD1 (5 bases). Trimming left V 5 bases short and J 0 bases short, with 13 bases between. Germline CDR1 reads SGHTA; CDR2 reads FQGTGA. The CDR3 length is 15 residues. The CDR3 DNA follows: TGTGCCAGCAGCCGACCGACAGACATGAACACTGAAGCTTTCTTT. As protein: CASSRPTDMNTEAFF.

The genes are TRBV2 and TRBJ1-2; TRBD1 is a possible D gene (5 bases). Per the germline V gene, CDR1 is SNHLY and CDR2 is FYNNEI. The V and J ends lost 8 bases and 4 bases respectively, with 17 bases between them. CDR3 length: 14 amino acids. The CDR3 spells CASSKGRRGYGYTF. CDR3 nucleotides: TGTGCCAGCTCGAAAGGAAGGAGGGGCTATGGCTACACCTTC.

This clone has only a few counts. The chain joins TRBV11-2 to TRBJ1-3; 10 positions match TRBD1. This CDR3 spans 15 amino acids. V lost 2 bases, J lost 4 bases, and 2 bases stayed unmatched. Germline CDR1 reads SGHAT; CDR2 reads FQNNGV. The CDR3 loop is CASSLTTGGGNTIYF. The CDR3 bases are TGTGCCAGCAGCTTAACGACAGGGGGCGGAAACACCATATATTTT.

The genes are TRBV5-1 and TRBJ2-1; 9 bases fit TRBD1. Germline V gene data show CDR1 as SGHRS and CDR2 as YFSETQ. The length of the CDR3 is 17 residues. V shed 4 bases and J 6 bases; nucleotides not matched to a gene: 14. CDR3 protein: CASSEGTGTLGSNEQFF. For the CDR3, the DNA is TGCGCCAGCAGCGAAGGGACAGGGACTCTGGGGTCCAATGAGCAGTTCTTC. The variable domain in full, with the rest retrieved from reference TRBV5-1 and TRBJ2-1, is KAGVTQTPRYLIKTRGQQVTLSCSPISGHRSVSWYQQTPGQGLQFLFEYFSETQRNKGNFPGRFSGRQFSNSRSEMNVSTLELGDSALYLCASSEGTGTLGSNEQFFGPGTRLTVL.

This chain connects TRBV6-1 to TRBJ1-1; the D is unclear. Germline lookup yields CDR1 MNHNS and CDR2 SASEGT. The CDR3 is made up of 13 amino acids. Trimming shortened V by 7 bases and J by 4 bases, and 13 bases separated the two germline ends. CDR3 DNA: TGTGCCAGCATGAGGGAGTTCGTCACTGAAGCTTTCTTT. It yields the protein CASMREFVTEAFF.

The V gene is TRBV5-1, the J gene TRBJ2-1, with 9 bases lining up with TRBD2. V lost 7 bases and J lost 1; bases outside the gene matches: 9. Germline V CDR1 and CDR2: SGHRS, YFSETQ. This CDR3 is built from 16 residues. For the CDR3, the DNA is TGCGCCAGCGTGTTAGCGGGAGATGAGTCCTACAATGAGCAGTTCTTC. Translating gives CASVLAGDESYNEQFF.

This clone was seen only once. This sequence joins TRBV4-1 and TRBJ2-5; TRBD2 agrees at 11 bases. Trimming at V came to 0 bases and at J to 5 bases, leaving 8 bases not matched to a gene. Germline V CDR1 and CDR2: MGHRA, YSYEKL. This CDR3 contains 17 residues. The CDR3 region has the DNA TGCGCCAGCAGCCAAGAGACTAGCGGGAACCCCCGGGAGACCCAGTACTTC. Its protein is CASSQETSGNPRETQYF.

The gene calls are TRBV2 and TRBJ2-1; the D is unclear. Trimming removed 1 base from V and 6 bases from J, with 4 bases in between. Germline loops: CDR1 SNHLY, CDR2 FYNNEI. This CDR3 contains 12 residues. The CDR3 is CASSEDSNEQFF. In nucleotides, the CDR3 is TGTGCCAGCAGTGAAGACAGCAATGAGCAGTTCTTC.

This chain uses TRBV19 with TRBJ1-2; TRBD1 aligns across 7 bases. The V gene end was trimmed by 3 bases and the J gene end by 5 bases; junction bases not matched to a gene: 12. This CDR3 contains 16 residues. Germline values: CDR1 LNHDA, CDR2 SQIVND (reference sequence). The CDR3 bases are TGTGCCAGTAGTATGGGGGGACAGCCGTCAATTTATGGCTACACCTTC. It translates to CASSMGGQPSIYGYTF.

This rearrangement joins TRBV27 to TRBJ1-2, with 8 bases matching TRBD1. Looked up from germline, CDR1 is MNHEY and CDR2 is SMNVEV (reference sequence). The V and J ends lost 8 bases and 4 bases, in that order; junction bases with no gene match: 0. The CDR3 has 11 amino acids. CDR3 amino acids: CASGQGYGYTF. In DNA, the CDR3 is TGTGCCAGCGGACAGGGCTATGGCTACACCTTC.

V is TRBV30 and J is TRBJ2-7; the D gene is possibly TRBD1 (5 bases). The CDR3 consists of 14 residues. Germline CDR1 and CDR2: GTSNPN and SVGIG (reference sequence). With 4 bases removed from V and 3 bases from J, the gap between germline ends came to 16 bases. This chain's CDR3 is CAWTHTRQGYEQYF. The CDR3 nucleotides are TGTGCCTGGACCCATACCCGGCAGGGCTACGAGCAGTACTTC.

The rearrangement links TRBV5-1 to TRBJ1-2; a weak D match, TRBD1 (6 bases). The CDR3 is 15 amino acids. The V end was cut by 0 bases, the J end by 4 bases, with 13 bases between. Germline loops: CDR1 SGHRS, CDR2 YFSETQ. Here the CDR3 reads CASSLAADRPYGYTF. The CDR3 nucleotides read TGCGCCAGCAGCTTGGCTGCGGACAGACCCTATGGCTACACCTTC.

This clone was counted once. This chain links TRBV7-2 with TRBJ2-7, with TRBD2 as a possible D gene (5 bases). CDR3 length equals 14 residues. V was clipped by 6 bases and J by 0 bases, with 12 bases between them. Germline lookup yields CDR1 SGHTA and CDR2 FQGNSA. The CDR3 protein is CASSPGYRSYEQYF. The DNA for the CDR3 is TGTGCCAGCAGTCCGGGGTACCGCTCCTACGAGCAGTACTTC.

This chain connects TRBV5-6 to TRBJ1-2; D is unclear. V was shortened by 2 bases and J by 8 bases, with 13 bases between the two germline ends. Germline V lookup: CDR1 SGHDT, CDR2 YYEEEE. The CDR3 has 13 amino acids. The CDR3 DNA sequence: TGTGCCAGCAGCTTACGTGTCGGGGAAGGCTACACCTTC. Its protein product is CASSLRVGEGYTF.

The chain is built from TRBV5-4 and TRBJ2-1; 9 positions match TRBD2. Trimming at V came to 3 bases and at J to 6 bases, leaving 10 bases not matched to a gene. The CDR3 length is 16 residues. CDR1 SGHNT and CDR2 YYREEE come from the germline V gene (reference sequence). CDR3 residues: CASSYAIAGVRNEQFF. The CDR3 nucleotides read TGTGCCAGCAGCTACGCTATAGCGGGAGTGCGCAATGAGCAGTTCTTC.

The chain recombines TRBV5-1 with TRBJ2-3; no reliable D call. Per the germline V gene, CDR1 is SGHRS and CDR2 is YFSETQ. This CDR3 contains 15 residues. The V end was cut by 2 bases, the J end by 2 bases, with 12 bases between. The CDR3: CASSLLAVPTDTQYF. As DNA, the CDR3 is TGCGCCAGCAGCTTACTTGCGGTACCCACAGATACGCAGTATTTT.